This T cell receptor (beta chain) was observed in a study of cytomegalovirus exposure and HLA in healthy donors. PCR amplification relied on 60 Vbeta primers (plus 13 Jbeta primers). Some clones are missing from TCRdb's copy, which holds only in-frame ones; the method was immunoSEQ multiplex PCR. The sample has about 110,000 clones, about four fifths seen once. Study observations and caveats: Later analysis found that TCR beta chains associated with HLA were more clonally expanded than other, equally common chains. In a later analysis, TCR beta V- and J-gene trimming was associated with a missense DCLRE1C variant. In an earlier analysis, about 90% or about 30%: the productive usage of most TCR beta V segments.

Likely unrecorded immune exposures existed in these nominally healthy donors. About this clone: Antigen unknown.

The germline gives CDR1 SNHLY, CDR2 FYNNEI. The CDR3 is made up of 11 amino acids. The V end lost 8 bases, the J end lost 5 bases, and 9 bases lay between the germline ends. The clonotype was recovered from a man aged 45 to 65 in good health and CMV-seronegative. Sequences were obtained from PBMCs. The genes are TRBV2 and TRBJ2-5; a possible D gene is TRBD1 (7 bases). This CDR3 is CASPGGETQYF. The CDR3 coding sequence is TGTGCCAGCCCAGGGGGGGAGACCCAGTACTTC. Full variable domain (remainder filled in from reference TRBV2 and TRBJ2-5): EPEVTQTPSHQVTQMGQEVILRCVPISNHLYFYWYRQILGQKVEFLVSFYNNEISEKSEIFDDQFSVERPDGSNFTLKIRSTKLEDSAMYFCASPGGETQYFGPGTRLLVL.